This T cell receptor beta chain emerged from a study of blood T cell repertoires in COVID-19. About the research overall: T cells, B-cell-depleted T cells, or PBMCs supplied cDNA or gDNA.

The CDR3 sequence is 14 residues long. Germline V gene lookup returns CDR1 SGHAT and CDR2 FQNNGV. After removal of 5 bases from V and 6 bases from J, the junction contained 8 bases not matched to a gene. Using immunoSEQ multiplex PCR, the repertoire was profiled, and TCRdb retains in-frame clones only, with some absent. The repertoire has 35,000 to 50,000 clones, about 85% of them found once; the top ten carry approximately 43%. This sequence was found in an elderly woman with acute or convalescent COVID-19. The chain is built from TRBV11-2 and TRBJ2-5, with TRBD1 matching over 8 bases. Sequencing used peripheral blood. The CDR3 bases are TGTGCCAGCAGCCAAGGACAGGGTGTGAAGACCCAGTACTTC. As protein: CASSQGQGVKTQYF.